Sequencing of this TCR beta chain was carried out in a study of blood T cell repertoires in COVID-19. Study overall: Sample material is recorded as cDNA or gDNA derived from T cells, B-cell-depleted T cells, or PBMCs.

Germline trimming cut 0 bases from V and 8 bases from J; bases unmatched to any gene: 1. CDR1 is MNHNY, CDR2 SVGAGI, per germline (reference sequence). The length of the CDR3 is 15 residues. Only in-frame clones appear in the TCRdb table, and some are missing; sequencing was by immunoSEQ multiplex PCR. This table holds roughly 100,000 clones, 65% to 90% found once. The sequencing input was peripheral blood. This chain links TRBV6-6 with TRBJ1-6, with 10 bases lining up with TRBD1. The TCR originated in a man aged 45-60 years with acute or convalescent COVID-19. DNA of the CDR3: TGTGCCAGCAGTTACTCGGACAGGGGGGATTCACCCCTCCACTTT. It encodes CASSYSDRGDSPLHF.